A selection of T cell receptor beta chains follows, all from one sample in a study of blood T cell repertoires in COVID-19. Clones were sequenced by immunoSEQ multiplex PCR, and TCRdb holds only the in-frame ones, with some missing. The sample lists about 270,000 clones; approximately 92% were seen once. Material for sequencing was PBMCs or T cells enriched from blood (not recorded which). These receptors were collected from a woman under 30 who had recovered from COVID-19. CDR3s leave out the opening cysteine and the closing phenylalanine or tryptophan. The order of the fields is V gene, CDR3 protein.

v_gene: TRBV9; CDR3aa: ASSGGQSSSYEQY
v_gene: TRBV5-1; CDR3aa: ASREGDGTDTQY
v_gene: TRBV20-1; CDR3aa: SAKRETQY
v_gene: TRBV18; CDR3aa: ASSRATNSPLH
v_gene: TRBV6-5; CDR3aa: ASSYLSGDGNTIY
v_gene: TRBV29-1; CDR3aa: SVPGTGTLPSTDTQY
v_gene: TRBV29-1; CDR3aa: SVDLQGVFGYT
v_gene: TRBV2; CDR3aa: ASNGLAMETQY
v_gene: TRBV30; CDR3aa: AWSTRRVYT
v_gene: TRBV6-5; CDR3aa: ASSVSSYRDEQF
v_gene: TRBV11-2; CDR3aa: ASNTYPSGLHTEAF
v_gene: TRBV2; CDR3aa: ASMKAETSGLNEQF
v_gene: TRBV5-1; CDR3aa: ASSPWDSEETQY
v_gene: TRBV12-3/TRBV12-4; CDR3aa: ASRTTVSYEQY
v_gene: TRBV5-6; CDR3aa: ASSPGVNTEAF
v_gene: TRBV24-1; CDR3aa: ATSDVGPSNEQF
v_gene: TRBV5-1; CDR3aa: ASSVVTNTEAF
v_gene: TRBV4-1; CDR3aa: ASRGGLAGRETQY
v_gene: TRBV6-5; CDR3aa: ASRRGTAYNSPLH
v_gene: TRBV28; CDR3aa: ASSPSGLAGAYNEQF
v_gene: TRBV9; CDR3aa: ASSPRGGAGDYGYT
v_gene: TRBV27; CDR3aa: ASRNNRGGYNEKLF
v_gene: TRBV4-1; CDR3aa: ASSPGQGANNQPQH
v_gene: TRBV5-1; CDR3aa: ASRPDSSKYYGYT
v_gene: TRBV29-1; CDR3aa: SVERTFYGYT
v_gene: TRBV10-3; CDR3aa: AISDSGYGYT
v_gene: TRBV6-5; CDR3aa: ASSQGAWQPQH
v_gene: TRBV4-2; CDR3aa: ASSLARGATDTQY
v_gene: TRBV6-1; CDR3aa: ASSEAVEAPGYT
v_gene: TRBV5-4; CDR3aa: ASSAAGGQF
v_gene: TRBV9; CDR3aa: ASSRDFTDTQY
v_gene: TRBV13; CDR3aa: ASSPGQGYNEQF
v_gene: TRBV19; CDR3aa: ASSNRDTYGYT
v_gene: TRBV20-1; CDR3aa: SANDGEEAF
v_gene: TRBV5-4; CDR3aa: ASSFFYDRAGI
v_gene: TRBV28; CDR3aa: ASSLFRLAGENTGELF
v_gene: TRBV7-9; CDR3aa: ASSLWRGSSGNTIY
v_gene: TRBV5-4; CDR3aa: ASSFGTEAF
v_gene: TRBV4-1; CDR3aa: ASSQKIRGETQY
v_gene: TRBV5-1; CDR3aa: ASGETGGFLNEQF
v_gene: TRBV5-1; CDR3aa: ASSLETQGGNTGELF
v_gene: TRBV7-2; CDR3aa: ASSLQNYGYT
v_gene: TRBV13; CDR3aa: ASSALTRTGGGRSYNEQF
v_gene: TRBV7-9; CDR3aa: ASSQSQGYSNQPQH
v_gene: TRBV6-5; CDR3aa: ASLLGQTSPLH
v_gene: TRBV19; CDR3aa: ASQTGRSAF
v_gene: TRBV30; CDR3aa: AWSRRGLNYGYT
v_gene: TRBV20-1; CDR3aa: SASRQGAIGNTIY
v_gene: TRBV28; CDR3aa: ASSFSTSPGGHYGYT
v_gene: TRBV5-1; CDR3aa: ASSPIPDRKEGYT
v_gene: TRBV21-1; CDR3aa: ASSKAPRDGGGQTMYQETQY
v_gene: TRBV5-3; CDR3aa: ARRQNRGSNYGYT
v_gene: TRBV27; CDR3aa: ASSLGTSGEDTQY